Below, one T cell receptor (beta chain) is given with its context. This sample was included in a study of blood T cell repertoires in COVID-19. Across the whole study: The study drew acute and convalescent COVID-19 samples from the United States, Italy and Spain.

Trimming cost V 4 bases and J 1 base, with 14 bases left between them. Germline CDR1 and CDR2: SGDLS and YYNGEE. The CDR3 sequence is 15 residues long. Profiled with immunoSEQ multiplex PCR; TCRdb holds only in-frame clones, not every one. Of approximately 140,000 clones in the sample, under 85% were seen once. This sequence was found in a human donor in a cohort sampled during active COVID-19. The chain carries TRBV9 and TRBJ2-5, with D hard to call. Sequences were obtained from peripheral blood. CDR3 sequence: CASSLDWAAQETQYF. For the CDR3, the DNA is TGTGCCAGCAGCCTCGATTGGGCAGCCCAAGAGACCCAGTACTTC.